This TCR beta chain was captured by sequencing in a study of blood T cell repertoires in COVID-19. For the study at large: Specimens from acute and convalescent COVID-19 originated in the United States, Italy and Spain. PBMCs, B-cell-depleted T cells, or T cells provided the cDNA or gDNA that made up the material.

Authors' data handling: Amplification of reference gene primers provided the estimated nucleated cell counts. Only in-frame clones appear in the TCRdb table, and some are missing; sequencing was by immunoSEQ multiplex PCR. The DNA gave D and trimming, while V, J and clone size come from that table. The sample has approximately 260,000 clones; about four fifths are singletons. The TCR sequence derives from a woman of 80 years or more with acute or convalescent COVID-19. Sequenced material: peripheral blood.

The CDR3 sequence: CASSLEADGKYGYTF. In DNA, the CDR3 is TGTGCCAGCAGCTTAGAAGCGGACGGGAAGTATGGCTACACCTTC. This chain uses TRBV7-8 with TRBJ1-2; D is unclear. Trimming took off 1 base at V and 5 bases at J, with 14 bases between the two ends. The germline gives CDR1 SGHVS, CDR2 FQNEAQ. The CDR3 totals 15 residues. Filled out from reference TRBV7-8 and TRBJ1-2, the complete variable domain reads GAGVSQSPRYKVAKRGQDVALRCDPISGHVSLFWYQQALGQGPEFLTYFQNEAQLDKSGLPSDRFFAERPEGSVSTLKIQRTQQEDSAVYLCASSLEADGKYGYTFGSGTRLTVV.